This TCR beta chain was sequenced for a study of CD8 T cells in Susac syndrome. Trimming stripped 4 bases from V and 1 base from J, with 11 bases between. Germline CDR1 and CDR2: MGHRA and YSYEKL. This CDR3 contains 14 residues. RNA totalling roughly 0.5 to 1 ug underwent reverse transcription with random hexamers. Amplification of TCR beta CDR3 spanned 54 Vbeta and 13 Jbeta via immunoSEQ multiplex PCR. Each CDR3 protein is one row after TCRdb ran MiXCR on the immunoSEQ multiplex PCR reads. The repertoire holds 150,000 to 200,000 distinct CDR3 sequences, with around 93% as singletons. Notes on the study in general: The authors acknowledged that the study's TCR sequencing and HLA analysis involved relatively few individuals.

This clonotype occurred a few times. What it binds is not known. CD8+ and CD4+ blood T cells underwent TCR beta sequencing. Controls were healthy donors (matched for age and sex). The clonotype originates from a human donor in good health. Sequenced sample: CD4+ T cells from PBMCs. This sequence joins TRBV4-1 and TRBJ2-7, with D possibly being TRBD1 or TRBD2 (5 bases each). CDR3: CASSPWDQSYEQYF. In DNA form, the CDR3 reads TGCGCCAGCAGCCCGTGGGACCAATCCTACGAGCAGTACTTC.